This TCR beta chain was identified during a study of Ad26.COV2.S vaccination and SARS-CoV-2 variants. Background on the study: Within the COV1001 Ad26.COV2.S trial arm, the donor was enrolled. Study-wide findings and caveats: Breadth measured for non-spike TCRs was similar across vaccine and placebo recipients. Analyses that measured TCR breadth and depth may have underestimated total T cell responses.

The assay was immunoSEQ multiplex PCR, and TCRdb's table has in-frame clones only and misses some. The repertoire has some 340,000 clones, about 86% of them found once; the top ten carry 1.9%. The treatment: roughly 19 received Ad26.COV2.S at low or high dose, single or two shots; about 5 received placebo; per-sample allocation not given. Samples analyzed were those drawn on day 63 after the first vaccine or placebo injection. Adults aged 18-55 years in Boston included the donor. This clone was seen just once. Antigen unknown. V lost 5 bases and J lost 3, with 11 bases in between. This CDR3 spans 15 amino acids. Germline V gene lookup returns CDR1 SGHAT and CDR2 FQDESV (reference sequence).

The chain joins TRBV11-1 to TRBJ1-6; weak D call: TRBD1 (6 bases). The input for sequencing was peripheral blood, taken in a trial of Ad26.COV2.S vaccine versus placebo. The receptor was isolated from a person between 18 and 65 years old who received the Ad26.COV2.S COVID-19 vaccine or a placebo. CDR3 sequence: CASSEGQIYNSPLHF. The CDR3 DNA reads TGTGCCAGCAGCGAAGGACAGATCTATAATTCACCCCTCCACTTT.